The rows below give T cell receptor beta chains drawn from one sample of a study of blood T cell repertoires in COVID-19. The assay was immunoSEQ multiplex PCR, and TCRdb's table has in-frame clones only and misses some. The data contain 150,000 to 180,000 clones, roughly four fifths of them singletons. Material: peripheral blood. Receptor source: a woman of 80 years or more with acute or convalescent COVID-19. CDR3s include the opening cysteine and the closing phenylalanine or tryptophan. The D gene is left open where the match is weak. Clone size is not always given. Where it is, it says once, few, many or a class for expanded clones.

cdr3_aa cdr3_nt j_call clone_size cdr3_length d_call v_call
CASSPPGSGRHEQFF TGTGCCAGCAGTCCGCCAGGTAGCGGGAGGCATGAGCAGTTCTTC TRBJ2-1 NA 15 TRBD2 TRBV28
CASSLTGGPNQPQHF TGCGCCAGCAGCTTGACAGGGGGGCCAAATCAGCCCCAGCATTTT TRBJ1-5 NA 15 TRBD1 TRBV5-1
CASSEQGGSGNTIYF TGTGCCAGCAGCGAACAGGGGGGATCCGGAAACACCATATATTTT TRBJ1-3 once 15 TRBD1 TRBV9
CSALQSSGANVLTF TGCAGCGCCCTACAGAGCTCTGGGGCCAACGTCCTGACTTTC TRBJ2-6 NA 14 NA TRBV29-1
CASSQLGLAGEGVIEQYF TGTGCCAGCAGCCAACTCGGACTAGCGGGAGAAGGGGTTATCGAGCAGTACTTC TRBJ2-7 NA 18 TRBD2 TRBV3-1/TRBV3-2
CASFRRQGNTGELFF TGTGCCAGCTTTCGACGACAGGGGAACACCGGGGAGCTGTTTTTT TRBJ2-2 NA 15 TRBD1 TRBV19
CASSQDEAPQETQYF TGCGCCAGCAGCCAAGATGAGGCTCCCCAAGAGACCCAGTACTTC TRBJ2-5 few 15 NA TRBV4-1
CASSPNTGNPEAFF TGTGCCAGCTCACCAAACACAGGGAACCCTGAAGCTTTCTTT TRBJ1-1 NA 14 NA TRBV18
CASSLEGEGTGELFF TGCGCCAGCAGCCTTGAAGGTGAGGGCACCGGGGAGCTGTTTTTT TRBJ2-2 NA 15 NA TRBV5-1
CASSQGREGVYGYTF TGTGCCAGCAGCCAAGGGAGGGAGGGGGTCTATGGCTACACCTTC TRBJ1-2 few 15 NA TRBV3-1/TRBV3-2
CASSLEQGVQETQYF TGTGCCAGCAGCTTAGAGCAGGGGGTTCAGGAGACCCAGTACTTC TRBJ2-5 NA 15 TRBD1 TRBV7-8
CASSRDRGSGNTIYF TGTGCCAGCAGTCGGGACAGGGGGTCTGGAAACACCATATATTTT TRBJ1-3 NA 15 TRBD1 TRBV13
CASSIGGGRGDTQYF TGTGCCAGTAGTATAGGGGGGGGCCGAGGAGATACGCAGTATTTT TRBJ2-3 NA 15 NA TRBV19
CASRRTVRDTEAFF TGTGCCAGCAGGAGGACGGTGAGGGACACTGAAGCTTTCTTT TRBJ1-1 few 14 NA TRBV2
CASTPSGGYNEQFF TGCGCCAGCACCCCTAGCGGGGGGTACAATGAGCAGTTCTTC TRBJ2-1 NA 14 TRBD2 TRBV5-1
CASSSREQETQYF TGTGCCAGCAGTTCGCGGGAACAAGAGACCCAGTACTTC TRBJ2-5 NA 13 NA TRBV2
CASSGQLNQPQHF TGTGCCAGCAGTGGCCAGTTAAATCAGCCCCAGCATTTT TRBJ1-5 NA 13 NA TRBV12-3/TRBV12-4
CASSSAGEESYEQYF TGTGCCAGCAGTTCCGCCGGGGAGGAGTCCTACGAGCAGTACTTC TRBJ2-7 NA 15 NA TRBV28
CASSESGGSGIHEQYF TGCGCCAGCAGTGAGTCGGGGGGTAGCGGGATCCACGAGCAGTACTTC TRBJ2-7 NA 16 TRBD2 TRBV10-1
CASSSRGRTGASGYTF TGTGCCAGCAGCTCCCGGGGCCGGACAGGGGCGAGTGGCTACACCTTC TRBJ1-2 NA 16 TRBD1 TRBV7-2
CSASGKETQYF TGCAGTGCCAGCGGGAAAGAGACCCAGTACTTC TRBJ2-5 few 11 TRBD2 TRBV20-1
CASSRAGVGNSPLHF TGTGCCAGTAGTAGGGCAGGGGTAGGTAATTCACCCCTCCACTTT TRBJ1-6 once 15 NA TRBV19
CASSVGQGFEKLFF TGTGCCAGCAGCGTAGGACAGGGCTTTGAAAAACTGTTTTTT TRBJ1-4 NA 14 TRBD1 TRBV9
CASSFSTGETQYF TGTGCCAGCAGTTTTAGCACGGGAGAGACCCAGTACTTC TRBJ2-5 NA 13 NA TRBV27
CASSDRRGTDTQYF TGTGCCAGCAGTGACAGGAGGGGAACAGATACGCAGTATTTT TRBJ2-3 NA 14 NA TRBV2
CASSDPGTGNTIYF TGTGCCAGCAGTGACCCTGGGACAGGAAACACCATATATTTT TRBJ1-3 NA 14 NA TRBV6-1
CASSLETGRMESGYTF TGTGCCAGCAGCTTGGAGACAGGGAGAATGGAAAGTGGCTACACCTTC TRBJ1-2 few 16 TRBD1 TRBV5-6
CASSQHSYEQYF TGTGCCAGCAGCCAACACTCCTACGAGCAGTACTTC TRBJ2-7 NA 12 NA TRBV3-1/TRBV3-2
CATSREAGTGRTRADTQYF TGTGCCACCAGCAGAGAAGCCGGGACAGGACGCACACGTGCAGATACGCAGTATTTT TRBJ2-3 NA 19 TRBD1 TRBV15